Listed below are T cell receptor beta chains from one sample, sequenced in a study of Graves' ophthalmopathy and Graves' hyperthyroidism. TCRdb passed the multiplex PCR reads through MiXCR, listing each CDR3 protein once. The table has roughly 400,000 distinct CDR3 sequences, approximately 15% seen once. Specimen: peripheral blood. The receptors were gathered from a woman between 18 and 29 years old with stable Graves' hyperthyroidism. CDR3s include the opening cysteine and the closing phenylalanine or tryptophan. Each record gives: J gene, clone size, D gene, V gene, CDR3 protein, CDR3 DNA. A D gene is named only where the DNA matches it firmly. Clone size is shown for a subset of rows, as once, few, many or a class of expanded clone.

TRBJ1-6 | many | TRBD1 | TRBV11-3 | CASSSRQGGLPLHF | TGTGCCAGCAGCTCACGACAGGGAGGATTACCCCTCCACTTT
TRBJ1-1 | . | TRBD1 | TRBV15 | CATSRPGQGVVQAFF | TGTGCCACCAGCAGACCGGGACAGGGGGTGGTACAAGCTTTCTTT
TRBJ2-7 | many | . | TRBV28 | CASSLTPGSYEQYF | TGTGCCAGCAGTTTAACCCCTGGCTCCTACGAGCAGTACTTC
TRBJ1-1 | . | . | TRBV20-1 | CSAICVEGRKNTEAFF | TGCAGTGCGATATGTGTGGAGGGTAGGAAGAACACTGAAGCTTTCTTT
TRBJ1-2 | many | . | TRBV29-1 | CSTYGDYGYTF | TGCTCTACTTATGGGGACTATGGCTACACCTTC
TRBJ2-1 | many | TRBD2 | TRBV2 | CASRGLAGGNEQFF | TGTGCCAGCAGAGGACTAGCGGGGGGAAATGAGCAGTTCTTC
TRBJ2-2 | many | . | TRBV19 | CASSIGGRSGELFF | TGTGCCAGTAGTATAGGCGGACGGTCCGGGGAGCTGTTTTTT
TRBJ2-2 | few | . | TRBV7-2 | CASRPLGHLTGELFF | TGTGCCAGCCGACCCCTGGGACACCTCACCGGGGAGCTGTTTTTT
TRBJ2-5 | few | . | TRBV7-4 | CASSLESQGPRGVTQYF | TGTGCCAGCAGCTTAGAGTCGCAGGGGCCCCGAGGGGTGACCCAGTACTTC
TRBJ2-7 | few | TRBD1 | TRBV2 | CASTSSERSRGPCEQYF | TGTGCCAGCACTAGCTCCGAAAGGTCCAGGGGGCCCTGCGAGCAGTACTTC
TRBJ1-2 | many | TRBD1 | TRBV6-5 | CASSYSVDRVYTF | TGTGCCAGCAGTTACTCCGTCGACAGGGTTTACACCTTC
TRBJ1-1 | many | TRBD1 | TRBV9 | CASSRQGQWDTEAFF | TGTGCCAGCTCCCGACAGGGTCAATGGGACACTGAAGCTTTCTTT
TRBJ1-3 | many | . | TRBV27 | CASSLSEGSGNTIYF | TGTGCCAGCAGTTTGAGCGAGGGCTCTGGAAACACCATATATTTT
TRBJ2-3 | many | . | TRBV12-3/TRBV12-4 | CASSYPGRNRTDTQYF | TGTGCCAGCAGTTACCCAGGGCGTAACCGCACAGATACGCAGTATTTT
TRBJ2-7 | many | TRBD1 | TRBV15 | CATSRAAGGYEQYF | TGTGCCACCAGCAGAGCCGCAGGGGGCTACGAGCAGTACTTC
TRBJ1-1 | many | . | TRBV6-1 | CASTLDILNTEAFF | TGTGCCAGCACCCTGGACATATTGAACACTGAAGCTTTCTTT
TRBJ2-7 | . | TRBD1 | TRBV19 | CASSFGQGASYEQYF | TGTGCCAGTAGTTTCGGACAGGGGGCATCCTACGAGCAGTACTTC
TRBJ1-6 | . | TRBD1 | TRBV12-3/TRBV12-4 | CASSPPGQGAGYNSPLHF | TGTGCCAGCAGCCCTCCGGGACAGGGGGCTGGATATAATTCACCCCTCCACTTT
TRBJ2-7 | . | TRBD2 | TRBV12-3/TRBV12-4 | CASSPFRDYREQYF | TGTGCCAGCAGTCCATTCCGGGACTATCGAGAGCAGTACTTC
TRBJ1-3 | . | TRBD1 | TRBV20-1 | CSARDRGTGNTIYF | TGCAGTGCGAGGGACAGGGGGACTGGAAACACCATATATTTT
TRBJ1-1 | many | . | TRBV11-2 | CASSPPTRVWNTEAFF | TGTGCCAGCAGCCCCCCCACGAGGGTGTGGAACACTGAAGCTTTCTTT
TRBJ1-1 | many | . | TRBV12-3/TRBV12-4 | CASSLKTQAFF | TGTGCCAGCAGTTTGAAGACGCAAGCTTTCTTT
TRBJ1-1 | many | TRBD1 | TRBV20-1 | CSASKGTGGTEAFF | TGCAGTGCTAGTAAGGGGACAGGGGGTACTGAAGCTTTCTTT
TRBJ2-2 | many | TRBD2 | TRBV7-2 | CASSYSGGSAGELFF | TGTGCCAGCAGCTATAGCGGGGGGTCCGCCGGGGAGCTGTTTTTT